Here is one T cell receptor (beta chain) with its context. Trimming took 1 base from V and 0 from J, leaving 13 bases between them. Germline CDR1 reads SGHRS; CDR2 reads YFSETQ. The CDR3 extends over 16 amino acids. The data are from a study of T cells in narcolepsy. Sequencing used immunoSEQ multiplex PCR; TCRdb keeps in-frame clones, though not all of them. The data contain 25,000 or so clones, around 78% of them singletons. This chain joins TRBV5-1 and TRBJ1-2; D unclear. The receptor was isolated from a human donor with narcolepsy. The sequenced sample consisted of CD45RA- memory CD4+ T cells from PBMCs. The CDR3 is CASSLSAGGTNYGYTF. The DNA of the CDR3 is TGCGCCAGCAGCTTGTCCGCAGGCGGGACTAACTATGGCTACACCTTC.